This entry is about one T cell receptor beta chain. Its target is unknown. Germline CDR1 is SGHRS and CDR2 is YFSETQ. V shed 0 bases and J 10 bases; nucleotides not matched to a gene: 3. This CDR3 comprises 13 residues. This sample was taken from a study of response to subunit inactivated influenza vaccine. General study findings and limits: Authors suggested few new T cells are recruited by each seasonal influenza vaccination.

A single record per CDR3 protein comes from TCRdb applying MiXCR to the RT-PCR reads. Of 630,000 or so distinct CDR3 sequences detected, approximately 15% appear once; the ten largest clones hold roughly 12%. This clonotype was sampled from a man aged 50-59 years who received an inactivated influenza vaccine. Sample: PBMCs from blood, taken about 11 days after vaccination. The chain couples TRBV5-1 to TRBJ2-1; 8 nucleotides match TRBD1. CDR3 DNA sequence: TGCGCCAGCAGCTTGGGCCGACAGGGGGAGCAGTTCTTC. It is translated as CASSLGRQGEQFF.